The sequence of this T cell receptor (beta chain) was determined in a study of PD-L1 blockade in urothelial cancer. Time point denoted: pretreatment peripheral blood. The investigators introduced synthetic TCR analog templates into each PCR as spikes. The protocol was immunoSEQ multiplex PCR, while the TCRdb copy is restricted to in-frame clones and leaves out a portion. The data show roughly 120,000 clones, about 88% seen once. The J segment lost 4 bases and the V segment lost 4 bases, leaving 12 bases of the junction unmatched. CDR1 is SEHNR and CDR2 is FQNEAQ in the germline V gene (reference sequence). This CDR3 is built from 17 residues.

The material was PBMCs, obtained around atezolizumab (anti-PD-L1) treatment. The sequence was obtained from a man aged 50 to 60 with urothelial cancer. The J gene is TRBJ2-3, the V gene TRBV7-9; the match to TRBD2 covers 9 bases. The CDR3 DNA sequence: TGTGCCAGCAGCTCCCCCGGACTAGCGAAGGGGGCAGATACGCAGTATTTT. Its protein product is CASSSPGLAKGADTQYF.